These 5 T cell receptor beta chains were all obtained from the same sample, sequenced in a study of cytomegalovirus exposure and HLA in healthy donors. In the PCR, 60 Vbeta and 13 Jbeta primers were used. Sequencing used immunoSEQ multiplex PCR; TCRdb keeps in-frame clones, though not all of them. The sample lists 140,000 to 150,000 clones; 70% to 85% were seen once. Sequenced: PBMCs. The receptors derive from a woman in her sixties or seventies in good health and CMV-seropositive.

CDR3: CASRNRRETQYF. In DNA, the CDR3 is TGTGCCAGCAGGAACAGGCGAGAGACCCAGTACTTC. The chain joins TRBV6-5 to TRBJ2-5, with a tentative D call TRBD1 (5 bases). This CDR3 is built from 12 residues. CDR1 is MNHEY and CDR2 is SVGAGI in the germline V gene. V was pared by 6 bases and J by 4 bases, with 9 bases between.

This chain connects TRBV7-3 to TRBJ2-1, with a possible D match to TRBD2 (6 bases). This CDR3 region has 13 residues. Germline lookup yields CDR1 SGHTA and CDR2 FQGTGA. V was shortened by 2 bases and J by 7 bases, with 9 bases between the two germline ends. Written as DNA, the CDR3 is TGTGCCAGCAGCTTAGTAGCGGCAAATGAGCAGTTCTTC. The encoded protein is CASSLVAANEQFF.

The rearrangement joins TRBV9 to TRBJ2-5, with a weak D call TRBD2 (6 bases). V was cut by 3 bases and J by 0 bases, with 12 bases left in between. The CDR3 is made up of 15 amino acids. CDR1 is SGDLS and CDR2 is YYNGEE in the germline V gene. DNA for the CDR3: TGTGCCAGCAGCGAGGCGGGAACCAACCAAGAGACCCAGTACTTC. Protein product: CASSEAGTNQETQYF.

The V gene is TRBV19, the J gene TRBJ1-5; 8 bases are shared with TRBD1. Germline V lookup: CDR1 LNHDA, CDR2 SQIVND (reference sequence). CDR3 length: 15 amino acids. Trimming removed 6 bases from V and 1 base from J; junction bases left unmatched: 5. CDR3 sequence (DNA): TGTGCCAGTAGCGATTGGACAGGGAGCAATCAGCCCCAGCATTTT. This codes for CASSDWTGSNQPQHF.

The V call is TRBV5-6, the J call TRBJ2-5; the match to TRBD2 covers 12 bases. This CDR3 contains 16 residues. The J segment lost 5 bases and the V segment lost 0 bases, leaving 5 bases of the junction unmatched. CDR1 SGHDT and CDR2 YYEEEE come from the germline V gene. The CDR3 region has the DNA TGTGCCAGCAGCTTGGGGACTAGCGGGGCTGGGGAGACCCAGTACTTC. Protein product: CASSLGTSGAGETQYF.